A single sample gave rise to the 18 T cell receptor beta chains below, sequenced in a study of glioma-infiltrating T cells. Using RNA template, CDR3s of TCR alpha and beta were amplified with iRepertoire arm-PCR. TCRdb reprocessed the multiplex PCR reads via MiXCR and lists one record per CDR3 protein. Of some 190,000 distinct CDR3 sequences in the sample, more than 30% are singletons; the top ten hold 20% to 25%. The sample was glioma tissue, nonneoplastic brain tissue, or PBMCs (not recorded which). The receptors originated from a human donor with low-grade glioma or glioblastoma, undergoing nonglioma brain surgery, or in good health (not recorded which).

This clonotype was observed a few times. The V gene is TRBV29-1, the J gene TRBJ2-5; D call uncertain. CDR3 length: 12 amino acids. V lost 0 bases and J 4 bases, leaving 6 bases between the germline ends. Germline V lookup: CDR1 SQVTM, CDR2 ANQGSEA. CDR3 loop: CSVEDRVETQYF. The CDR3 DNA reads TGCAGCGTTGAAGATAGGGTAGAGACCCAGTACTTC.

This clonotype came up many times. The chain recombines TRBV27 with TRBJ2-3; perhaps TRBD2 as D (5 bases). Between the trimmed V and J ends, which lost 5 bases and 0 bases, there was a span of 18 bases. Looked up from germline, CDR1 is MNHEY and CDR2 is SMNVEV (reference sequence). This CDR3 is built from 17 residues. CDR3 region: CASSPRVGGISTDTQYF. CDR3 DNA sequence: TGTGCCAGCAGTCCTCGGGTTGGAGGTATTAGCACAGATACGCAGTATTTT.

This clonotype showed up just a few times. The chain is built from TRBV30 and TRBJ2-1, with 7 bases identical to TRBD2. CDR1 is GTSNPN and CDR2 is SVGIG in the germline V gene (reference sequence). V dropped 4 bases and J dropped 3; count of bases not matched to a gene: 9. The CDR3 is 15 amino acids. The CDR3 DNA is TGTGCCTGGACCATCGGTGGGGGGGACTACAATGAGCAGTTCTTC. It encodes CAWTIGGGDYNEQFF. The complete variable domain, with remaining parts taken from reference TRBV30 and TRBJ2-1, reads SQTIHQWPATLVQPVGSPLSLECTVEGTSNPNLYWYRQAAGRGLQLLFYSVGIGQISSEVPQNLSASRPQDRQFILSSKKLLLSDSGFYLCAWTIGGGDYNEQFFGPGTRLTVL.

This clonotype was picked up many times. The rearrangement links TRBV18 to TRBJ2-7, with D possibly matching TRBD1 (7 bases). The CDR3 length is 17 residues. Trimming took off 0 bases at V and 1 base at J, with 16 bases between the two ends. CDR1 is KGHSH and CDR2 is LQKENI in the germline V gene. The CDR3 sequence is CASSPPSGGGRSYEQYF. The CDR3 DNA reads as TGTGCCAGCTCACCACCGTCCGGAGGGGGCAGGTCCTACGAGCAGTACTTC.

This clonotype was recorded at least ten times. This chain uses TRBV20-1 with TRBJ1-1; the D gene is possibly TRBD1 (5 bases). Trimming removed 1 base from V and 0 bases from J, with 6 bases in between. Germline V gene sequence: CDR1 DFQATT, CDR2 SNEGSKA (reference sequence). The CDR3 contains 13 residues. As DNA, the CDR3 is TGCAGTGCTAGAGGGGGCGTGAACACTGAAGCTTTCTTT. As protein: CSARGGVNTEAFF.

V gene TRBV7-9 combines with J gene TRBJ2-3, with 12 bases identical to TRBD2. Germline CDR1 reads SEHNR; CDR2 reads FQNEAQ (reference sequence). This CDR3 comprises 18 residues. V shed 3 bases, J shed 4 bases, and the junction held 11 bases outside the gene matches. CDR3 sequence reads: CASSLGLTSGRGSDTQYF. The CDR3 region has the DNA TGTGCCAGCAGCTTGGGATTGACTAGCGGGAGAGGATCAGATACGCAGTATTTT.

This chain connects TRBV12-3 or TRBV12-4 to TRBJ2-7; D uncertain. This CDR3 contains 15 residues. V gave up 2 bases and J gave up 1 base, with 12 bases separating them. CDR3 residues: CASSLSVSRSYEQYF. CDR3 in DNA: TGTGCCAGCAGTTTAAGCGTGAGCCGGTCCTACGAGCAGTACTTC.

This clonotype has at least ten counts. V and J are TRBV6-2 or TRBV6-3 and TRBJ2-7; D unclear. V lost 2 bases, J lost 7 bases, and 6 bases lay in between. CDR3 size: 11 residues. The germline CDR1 and CDR2 sequences are MNHEY and SVGEGT. Here the CDR3 DNA reads TGTGCCAGCAGTTACGTCCAGGAGCAGTACTTC. Protein: CASSYVQEQYF.

This clonotype was counted at least ten times. The rearrangement links TRBV6-2 or TRBV6-3 to TRBJ2-1; the match to TRBD2 covers 8 bases. Germline V gene sequence: CDR1 MNHEY, CDR2 SVGEGT. This CDR3 is 16 amino acids long. V shed 2 bases, J shed 3 bases, and the junction held 6 bases outside the gene matches. DNA of the CDR3: TGTGCCAGCAGTTACCTCTACCTAGCGGGCTACAATGAGCAGTTCTTC. This translates into CASSYLYLAGYNEQFF.

This clonotype was detected ten times or more. The chain links TRBV6-4 to TRBJ2-3; D is uncertain. Per germline, CDR1 MRHNA and CDR2 SNTAGT. CDR3 length equals 13 residues. V was clipped by 0 bases and J by 6 bases, with 7 bases between them. The CDR3: CASSDSIGDTQYF. DNA of the CDR3: TGTGCCAGCAGTGACTCGATTGGGGATACGCAGTATTTT.

This chain uses TRBV12-3 or TRBV12-4 with TRBJ1-2, with TRBD1 as a possible D gene (5 bases). This CDR3 region has 14 residues. With 4 bases removed from V and 4 bases from J, the gap between germline ends came to 13 bases. The CDR3 region has the DNA TGTGCCAGCAGTTGGGGCCGGCAGGTCTATGGCTACACCTTC. It encodes CASSWGRQVYGYTF.

The chain is built from TRBV5-6 and TRBJ2-7, with 7 bases fitting TRBD1. The ends lost 5 bases at V and 2 bases at J; junction bases unmatched: 10. The CDR3 is made up of 15 amino acids. The germline V gene encodes CDR1 SGHDT and CDR2 YYEEEE. The CDR3 loop reads CASSLNDRETYEQYF. The CDR3 DNA follows: TGTGCCAGCAGTCTCAACGACAGGGAAACCTACGAGCAGTACTTC.

As to this clonotype: A much larger clone is a single base away; this may be a read error. The rearrangement links TRBV3-1 to TRBJ1-5, with no clear D. Germline CDR1 and CDR2: LGHDT and YNNKEL (reference sequence). V shed 6 bases and J shed 3 bases, with 9 bases lying between them. The CDR3 is 13 amino acids. The CDR3 DNA follows: TGTGCCAGCAGTCTTACAGACAATCAGCCCCAGCATTTT. Amino acid sequence: CASSLTDNQPQHF.

This clonotype was counted at least ten times. The rearrangement links TRBV5-1 to TRBJ2-1, with 7 nucleotides matching TRBD1. Per germline, CDR1 SGHRS and CDR2 YFSETQ. The CDR3 length is 16 residues. Trimming cost V 2 bases and J 7 bases; bases outside gene matches: 12. CDR3 loop: CASSLFPTGLGNEQFF. The CDR3 coding sequence is TGCGCCAGCAGCTTATTTCCGACAGGGCTGGGGAATGAGCAGTTCTTC.

This rearrangement joins TRBV5-1 to TRBJ2-1; 10 bases are a match to TRBD2. Germline V CDR1 and CDR2: SGHRS, YFSETQ. V was pared by 1 base and J by 0 bases, with 7 bases of the junction left unmatched. The CDR3 has 18 amino acids. The CDR3 here is CASSLRTSGPSSYNEQFF. The CDR3 DNA reads as TGCGCCAGCAGCTTGAGGACTAGCGGACCGAGCTCCTACAATGAGCAGTTCTTC.

This clonotype was counted only a few times. A much bigger clone sits one base away, suggesting this may be a read error. The chain carries TRBV28 and TRBJ2-7; no clear D. The germline V gene encodes CDR1 MDHEN and CDR2 SYDVKM. V was clipped by 5 bases and J by 3 bases, with 11 bases between them. This CDR3 spans 13 amino acids. The chain's CDR3 is CASSPRTVYEQYF. Written as DNA, the CDR3 is TGTGCCAGCAGTCCCAGGACGGTCTACGAGCAGTACTTC.

This clonotype has ten or more counts. The chain couples TRBV10-3 to TRBJ2-1; 11 bases are shared with TRBD1. Germline lookup yields CDR1 ENHRY and CDR2 SYGVKD. The CDR3 is made up of 13 amino acids. The junction had 7 bases not matched to a gene; V was cut back by 8 bases and J by 10 bases. CDR3 loop: CAIEDRGRREQFF. CDR3 coding DNA: TGTGCCATCGAGGACAGGGGGCGACGAGAGCAGTTCTTC.

The table lists this clonotype with a few counts. The rearrangement joins TRBV5-1 to TRBJ1-2; no definite D call. The CDR3 contains 14 residues. Trimming left V 4 bases short and J 3 bases short, with 13 bases between. Germline CDR1 is SGHRS and CDR2 is YFSETQ. This CDR3 is CASSTGRPDYGYTF. The CDR3 DNA reads as TGCGCCAGCAGCACGGGTCGTCCTGACTATGGCTACACCTTC.